This T cell receptor beta chain was captured in a study of CD8 T cells in Susac syndrome. TCR beta sequencing covered blood CD8+ and CD4+ T cells. The multiple sclerosis control cohort comprised treatment-naive individuals presenting with stable or active relapsing-remitting disease. Bulk CD8+ and CD4+ cells came from magnetic negative isolation; CD8+ TEMRA by FACS. From germline, CDR1 is MDHEN and CDR2 SYDVKM. The ends were cut back, 7 bases at V and 1 base at J, with 11 bases in the middle. CDR3 length: 13 residues. The sample holds a few counts of this clonotype. Random hexamers were used to reverse transcribe 0.5 to 1 ug of RNA. Across 54 Vbeta and 13 Jbeta, TCR beta CDR3 was amplified with immunoSEQ multiplex PCR. TCRdb recomputed calls from the immunoSEQ multiplex PCR reads with MiXCR, one row per CDR3 protein. The data show about 280,000 distinct CDR3 sequences, around 83% seen once.

Input material: CD8+ T cells from PBMCs. This rearrangement joins TRBV28 to TRBJ2-7; perhaps TRBD1 as D (5 bases). The clonotype comes from a human donor with multiple sclerosis. The CDR3 DNA reads TGTGCCAGCATCCCCAGGGATTCCTACGAGCAGTACTTC. Residues: CASIPRDSYEQYF.